Listed below are T cell receptor beta chains from one sample, sequenced in a study of control samples from healthy donors and cancer patients. Profiling relied on immunoSEQ multiplex PCR, and the TCRdb table lists in-frame clones only, not all of them. The table includes roughly 150,000 clones, nearly 95% detected once. Sample: blood. Source of these receptors: a man in his fifties or sixties in good health. The CDR3 runs from the conserved cysteine through the conserved F or W. The order of the fields is V gene, J gene, CDR3 protein.

TRBV7-9,TRBJ2-3,CASTRTQATTDTQYF
TRBV12-3/TRBV12-4,TRBJ1-1,CASSTQQGTEAFF
TRBV29-1,TRBJ1-1,CSVITQGTIPEAFF
TRBV27,TRBJ2-1,CASSLSGSAGEQFF
TRBV11-2,TRBJ2-5,CASSLVRETQYF
TRBV5-1,TRBJ2-2,CASRMGQNTGELFF
TRBV5-1,TRBJ2-5,CASSTQETQYF
TRBV18,TRBJ1-5,CASSPRQGDNQPQHF
TRBV28,TRBJ1-2,CASSLGGFYGYTF
TRBV28,TRBJ1-2,CASSSGTTNYGYTF
TRBV5-1,TRBJ1-5,CASSLYPQGATSNQPQHF
TRBV19,TRBJ1-3,CASSKEISGNTIYF
TRBV5-1,TRBJ2-4,CASSLFDRVPAKNIQYF
TRBV3-1/TRBV3-2,TRBJ2-2,CASSQGSSGRHTGELFF
TRBV10-1,TRBJ2-3,CASSVGTGGVRYNTDTQYF
TRBV4-2,TRBJ1-4,CASSQSRTGGGKLFF
TRBV28,TRBJ1-5,CASSLGGAGQPQHF
TRBV19,TRBJ1-1,CASSIGRGTEAFF
TRBV19,TRBJ1-2,CASSYRALQGYTF
TRBV24-1,TRBJ2-1,CATSGGVPYNEQFF
TRBV5-1,TRBJ2-7,CASSLGQFTYEQYF
TRBV7-9,TRBJ2-1,CASSLGSGRPYNEQFF
TRBV7-9,TRBJ2-6,CASSLEALGANVLTF
TRBV7-8,TRBJ2-7,CASSPSGDTYEQYF
TRBV6-6,TRBJ1-1,CASKGGNTEAFF
TRBV27,TRBJ1-2,CASSPLPDRGYGYTF
TRBV6-2/TRBV6-3,TRBJ2-5,CASSRLGETQYF
TRBV10-2,TRBJ1-1,CASSGPLWQGAAEAFF
TRBV28,TRBJ2-6,CASSPGTPGANVLTF
TRBV5-1,TRBJ2-7,CASSLIGAAYEQYF
TRBV28,TRBJ2-1,CASRGTGEVNEQFF
TRBV2,TRBJ2-7,CASSLQGYEQYF
TRBV27,TRBJ2-7,CASSLDPTGRYEQYF
TRBV5-8,TRBJ1-5,CASSLKGELAQHF
TRBV24-1,TRBJ1-2,CATSGQPLTYGYTF
TRBV28,TRBJ2-3,CASSLGGVSRVVSTDTQYF